This TCR beta chain was recovered during a study of cytomegalovirus exposure and HLA in healthy donors. Points from the study as a whole: Sequencing depth across donors, presence/absence analyses assumed, was roughly uniform.

Vbeta (60) and Jbeta (13) primers were used in the PCR. Sequenced by immunoSEQ multiplex PCR; TCRdb stores in-frame clones only, minus some. The sample includes 200,000 or so clones, 82% of them seen just once. On this clone itself: Its antigen is not known.

Trimming stripped 2 bases from V and 1 base from J, with 12 bases between. Germline CDR1 reads SGHNT; CDR2 reads YYREEE (reference sequence). This CDR3 is 15 amino acids long. The clonotype comes from a boy aged 2 to 9 in good health and CMV-seronegative. Sequencing used PBMCs. This chain joins TRBV5-4 and TRBJ2-5; TRBD2 might be the D (5 bases). CDR3 loop: CASSFNSVTQETQYF. The CDR3 nucleotides read TGTGCCAGCAGCTTCAATAGCGTGACCCAAGAGACCCAGTACTTC.